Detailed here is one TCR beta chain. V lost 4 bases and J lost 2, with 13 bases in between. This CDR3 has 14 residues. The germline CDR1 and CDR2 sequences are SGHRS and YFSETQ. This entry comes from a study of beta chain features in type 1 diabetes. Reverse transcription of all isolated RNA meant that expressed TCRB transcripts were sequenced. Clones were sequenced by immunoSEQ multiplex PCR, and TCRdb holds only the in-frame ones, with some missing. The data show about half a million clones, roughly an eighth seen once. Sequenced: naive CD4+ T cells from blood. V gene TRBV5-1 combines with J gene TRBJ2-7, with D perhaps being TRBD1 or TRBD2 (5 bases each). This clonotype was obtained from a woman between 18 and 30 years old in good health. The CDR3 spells CASSPGLGPYEQYF. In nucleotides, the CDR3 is TGCGCCAGCAGCCCCGGACTGGGACCCTACGAGCAGTACTTC.